Presented here are 21 T cell receptor beta chains from one specimen sequenced in a study of technical replicates of blood from a few donors. The assay was immunoSEQ multiplex PCR, and TCRdb's table has in-frame clones only and misses some. The data contain 87,000 or so clones, 85% to 95% of them singletons. Sequenced sample: T cells isolated from PBMCs. The receptors were gathered from a human donor in good health.

The rearrangement links TRBV5-1 to TRBJ2-5; 7 nucleotides align to TRBD2. V dropped 4 bases and J dropped 1; count of bases not matched to a gene: 1. CDR1 and CDR2 (germline): SGHRS, YFSETQ. The CDR3 contains 13 residues. This CDR3 reads CASSRTSQETQYF. For the CDR3, the DNA is TGCGCCAGCAGCCGGACTAGCCAAGAGACCCAGTACTTC.

V and J are TRBV30 and TRBJ1-4; D ambiguous. V lost 2 bases to trimming and J lost 3 bases, with 7 bases between them. The germline V gene has CDR1 GTSNPN and CDR2 SVGIG (reference sequence). This CDR3 is 13 amino acids long. CDR3 sequence reads: CAWSFSANEKLFF. The DNA for the CDR3 is TGTGCCTGGAGTTTCTCCGCTAATGAAAAACTGTTTTTT.

The chain links TRBV28 to TRBJ1-5; perhaps TRBD1 as D (5 bases). V dropped 6 bases and J dropped 0 bases, with 12 bases sitting between them. The CDR3 loop spans 15 amino acids. Germline V gene data show CDR1 as MDHEN and CDR2 as SYDVKM. In DNA form, the CDR3 reads TGTGCCAGCAGAGATCAGGGAGGTAGCAATCAGCCCCAGCATTTT. Translating it yields CASRDQGGSNQPQHF.

The chain uses TRBV25-1 and TRBJ1-2; TRBD1 might be the D (6 bases). The CDR3 is 12 amino acids. Per germline, CDR1 MGHDK and CDR2 SYGVNS. V lost 4 bases and J 8 bases, leaving 11 bases between the germline ends. In nucleotides, the CDR3 is TGTGCCAGCAGTGGTAACAGGGACGGCTACACCTTC. Protein sequence: CASSGNRDGYTF.

The gene calls are TRBV28 and TRBJ1-1; D is unresolved. The V gene lost 5 bases and the J gene lost 3 bases, with 19 bases spanning the gap. The CDR3 is made up of 16 amino acids. Looked up from germline, CDR1 is MDHEN and CDR2 is SYDVKM. In DNA form, the CDR3 reads TGTGCCAGCAGTCCGCCTCGTGGAGGGAGGGACACTGAAGCTTTCTTT. Translated: CASSPPRGGRDTEAFF.

The CDR3 loop is CASSFSVGDGYEQYF. The CDR3 nucleotides are TGTGCCAGCAGTTTTAGCGTGGGTGATGGCTACGAGCAGTACTTC. The gene calls are TRBV2 and TRBJ2-7; D may be TRBD2 (5 bases). The germline gives CDR1 SNHLY, CDR2 FYNNEI. V dropped 5 bases and J dropped 3 bases, with 17 bases sitting between them. This CDR3 region has 15 residues.

CDR3 sequence: CASSFGQPSTDTQYF. The CDR3 DNA is TGTGCCAGCAGCTTCGGACAGCCCAGCACAGATACGCAGTATTTT. This chain uses TRBV7-9 with TRBJ2-3, with D tentatively TRBD1 (6 bases). CDR1 is SEHNR, CDR2 FQNEAQ, per germline (reference sequence). This CDR3 region has 15 residues. V was cut by 3 bases and J by 0 bases, with 10 bases left in between.

The chain couples TRBV27 to TRBJ2-7, with 9 positions matching TRBD1. V lost 3 bases and J lost 3; bases outside the gene matches: 3. The germline CDR1 and CDR2 sequences are MNHEY and SMNVEV (reference sequence). This CDR3 is built from 14 residues. The CDR3 is CASSFSTGGYEQYF. The CDR3 nucleotides read TGTGCCAGCAGTTTCTCGACAGGGGGCTACGAGCAGTACTTC.

The chain couples TRBV29-1 to TRBJ2-7, with 13 bases fitting TRBD2. J lost 5 bases, V lost 6 bases, and 4 bases had no gene match. This CDR3 contains 13 residues. CDR1 and CDR2 from the germline V gene are SQVTM and ANQGSEA. CDR3 region: CSVRTSGSDEQYF. The CDR3 nucleotides are TGCAGCGTCCGGACTAGCGGGAGCGACGAGCAGTACTTC.

The chain carries TRBV4-2 and TRBJ2-1, with D possibly being TRBD2 (7 bases). This CDR3 is built from 17 residues. CDR1 LGHNA and CDR2 YNFKEQ come from the germline V gene. V lost 0 bases to trimming and J lost 4 bases, with 16 bases between them. The CDR3 region is CASSQDGRGGGYNEQFF. The CDR3 DNA is TGTGCCAGCAGCCAAGATGGGCGGGGAGGGGGATACAATGAGCAGTTCTTC.

The chain carries TRBV5-6 and TRBJ1-4; 11 bases are a match to TRBD1. This CDR3 comprises 17 residues. CDR1 and CDR2 from the germline V gene are SGHDT and YYEEEE. Germline trimming cut 4 bases from V and 7 bases from J; bases unmatched to any gene: 12. This CDR3 reads CASSRTGGANLPEKLFF. CDR3 nucleotide sequence: TGTGCCAGCAGCAGGACAGGGGGCGCAAATCTACCTGAAAAACTGTTTTTT.

The J gene is TRBJ2-5, the V gene TRBV4-1; D not resolved. V lost 1 base, J lost 5 bases, and 8 bases lay in between. The CDR3 contains 13 residues. Germline values: CDR1 MGHRA, CDR2 YSYEKL. The CDR3 DNA is TGCGCCAGCAGCCAAGTCTCCGGGGAGACCCAGTACTTC. Amino acid sequence: CASSQVSGETQYF.

The V gene is TRBV6-5, the J gene TRBJ1-1; D is ambiguous. Germline V gives CDR1 MNHEY, CDR2 SVGAGI. The length of the CDR3 is 14 residues. Deletions cut 2 bases from V and 5 bases from J, with 12 bases between. The CDR3 DNA reads TGTGCCAGCAGTTACAAAGGAGTAAGGACTGAAGCTTTCTTT. As protein: CASSYKGVRTEAFF.

This sequence joins TRBV9 and TRBJ1-1; D gene ambiguous. This CDR3 spans 15 amino acids. V lost 0 bases, J lost 1 base, and 10 bases lay in between. CDR1 is SGDLS and CDR2 is YYNGEE in the germline V gene. The CDR3 bases are TGTGCCAGCAGCGTAGGGTACAGCAGGAACACTGAAGCTTTCTTT. It yields the protein CASSVGYSRNTEAFF.

The chain joins TRBV6-5 to TRBJ1-1, with a possible D match to TRBD1 (5 bases). From germline, CDR1 is MNHEY and CDR2 SVGAGI. The CDR3 consists of 12 residues. V was cut by 5 bases and J by 6 bases, with 10 bases left in between. This CDR3 is CASSGHMAEAFF. The CDR3 DNA reads as TGTGCCAGCAGTGGACACATGGCTGAAGCTTTCTTT.

The chain couples TRBV11-3 to TRBJ2-2; D is perhaps TRBD2 (5 bases). Per germline, CDR1 SGHNT and CDR2 YENEEA. CDR3 size: 15 residues. V lost 6 bases and J 4 bases, leaving 15 bases between the germline ends. As DNA, the CDR3 is TGTGCCAGCAGACAGAGGGATTCCCCCACCGGGGAGCTGTTTTTT. Protein sequence: CASRQRDSPTGELFF.

This clone came up once. The V and J genes are TRBV14 and TRBJ2-1, with 11 nucleotides matching TRBD2. The V gene end was trimmed by 3 bases and the J gene end by 7 bases; junction bases not matched to a gene: 8. The CDR3 runs to 16 residues. Germline V gene data show CDR1 as SGHDN and CDR2 as FVKESK. The CDR3 DNA follows: TGTGCCAGCAGCCACGCTACTAGCGGGAGAAAAAATGAGCAGTTCTTC. It encodes CASSHATSGRKNEQFF.

This chain links TRBV10-3 with TRBJ2-7; weak D call: TRBD2 (6 bases). Germline loops: CDR1 ENHRY, CDR2 SYGVKD. Trimming left V 4 bases short and J 4 bases short, with 8 bases between. The CDR3 runs 12 residues. CDR3 region: CAISASEYEQYF. The CDR3 DNA sequence: TGTGCCATCAGTGCTAGCGAGTACGAGCAGTACTTC.

This sequence joins TRBV6-6 and TRBJ2-1; weak D call: TRBD2 (6 bases). V shed 2 bases and J shed 4 bases, with 12 bases lying between them. This CDR3 contains 15 residues. Germline V gives CDR1 MNHNY, CDR2 SVGAGI (reference sequence). CDR3 sequence reads: CASSYTGERYNEQFF. CDR3 DNA: TGTGCCAGCAGTTACACGGGGGAGAGATACAATGAGCAGTTCTTC.

The CDR3 protein is CASSQENLGRGHYGYTF. CDR3 DNA sequence: TGCGCCAGCAGCCAGGAAAATCTAGGTAGGGGGCACTATGGCTACACCTTC. The gene calls are TRBV4-1 and TRBJ1-2; 7 bases agree with TRBD1. V gave up 3 bases and J gave up 3 bases; unmatched junction bases: 13. The CDR3 totals 17 residues. Looked up from germline, CDR1 is MGHRA and CDR2 is YSYEKL.

J is TRBJ2-7 and V is TRBV7-8; the match to TRBD2 covers 9 bases. Germline CDR1 reads SGHVS; CDR2 reads FQNEAQ. J was trimmed by 1 base and V by 4 bases; bases with no gene match: 8. The CDR3 has 16 amino acids. CDR3 loop: CASSSKPGLASYEQYF. For the CDR3, the DNA is TGTGCCAGCAGCTCGAAACCGGGACTAGCATCCTACGAGCAGTACTTC. Drawing the rest from reference TRBV7-8 and TRBJ2-7, the complete variable domain is GAGVSQSPRYKVAKRGQDVALRCDPISGHVSLFWYQQALGQGPEFLTYFQNEAQLDKSGLPSDRFFAERPEGSVSTLKIQRTQQEDSAVYLCASSSKPGLASYEQYFGPGTRLTVT.